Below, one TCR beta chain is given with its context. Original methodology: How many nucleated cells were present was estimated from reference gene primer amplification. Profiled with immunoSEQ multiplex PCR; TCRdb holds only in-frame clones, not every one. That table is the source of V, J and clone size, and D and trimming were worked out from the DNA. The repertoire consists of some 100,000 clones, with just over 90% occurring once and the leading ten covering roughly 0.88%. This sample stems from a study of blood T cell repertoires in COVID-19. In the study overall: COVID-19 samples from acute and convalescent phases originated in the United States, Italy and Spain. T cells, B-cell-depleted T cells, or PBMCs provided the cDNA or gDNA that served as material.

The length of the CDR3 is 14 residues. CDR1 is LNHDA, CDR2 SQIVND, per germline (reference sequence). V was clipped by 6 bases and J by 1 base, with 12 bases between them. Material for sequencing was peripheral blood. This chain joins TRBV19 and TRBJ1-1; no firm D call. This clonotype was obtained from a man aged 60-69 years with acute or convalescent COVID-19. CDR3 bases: TGTGCCAGTAGGCCCGCGGCAAAGAACACTGAAGCTTTCTTT. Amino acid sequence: CASRPAAKNTEAFF.